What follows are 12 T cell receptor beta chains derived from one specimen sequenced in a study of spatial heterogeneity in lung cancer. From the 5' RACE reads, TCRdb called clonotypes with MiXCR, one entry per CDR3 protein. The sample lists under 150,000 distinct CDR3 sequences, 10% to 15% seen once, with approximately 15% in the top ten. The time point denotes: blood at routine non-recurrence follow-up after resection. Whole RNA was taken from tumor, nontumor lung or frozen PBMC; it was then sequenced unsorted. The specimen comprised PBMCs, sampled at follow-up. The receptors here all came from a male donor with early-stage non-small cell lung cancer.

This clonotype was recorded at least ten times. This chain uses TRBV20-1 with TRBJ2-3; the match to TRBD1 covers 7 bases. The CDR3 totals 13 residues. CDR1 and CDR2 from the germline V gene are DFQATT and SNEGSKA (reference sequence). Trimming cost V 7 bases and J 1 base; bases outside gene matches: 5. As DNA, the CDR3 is TGCAGTGGCCTAGGACAGGGCACAGATACGCAGTATTTT. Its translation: CSGLGQGTDTQYF.

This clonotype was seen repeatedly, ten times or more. CDR3: CASIETGELFF. In DNA, the CDR3 is TGTGCCAGTATCGAGACCGGGGAGCTGTTTTTT. The rearrangement joins TRBV12-3 or TRBV12-4 to TRBJ2-2; D is ambiguous. The CDR3 consists of 11 residues. V was cut by 9 bases and J by 5 bases, with 7 bases left in between.

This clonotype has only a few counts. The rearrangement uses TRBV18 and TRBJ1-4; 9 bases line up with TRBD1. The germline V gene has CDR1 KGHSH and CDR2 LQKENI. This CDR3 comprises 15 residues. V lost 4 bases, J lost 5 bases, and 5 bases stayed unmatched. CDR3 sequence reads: CASSQNRGRNEKLFF. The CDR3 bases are TGTGCCAGCTCACAGAACAGGGGGCGGAATGAAAAACTGTTTTTT.

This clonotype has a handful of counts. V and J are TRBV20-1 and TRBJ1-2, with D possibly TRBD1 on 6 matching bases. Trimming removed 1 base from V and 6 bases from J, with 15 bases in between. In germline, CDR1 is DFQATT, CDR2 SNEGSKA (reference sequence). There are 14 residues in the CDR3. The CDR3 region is CSARAWGGPNGYTF. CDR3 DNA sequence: TGCAGTGCTAGAGCATGGGGGGGCCCCAATGGCTACACCTTC.

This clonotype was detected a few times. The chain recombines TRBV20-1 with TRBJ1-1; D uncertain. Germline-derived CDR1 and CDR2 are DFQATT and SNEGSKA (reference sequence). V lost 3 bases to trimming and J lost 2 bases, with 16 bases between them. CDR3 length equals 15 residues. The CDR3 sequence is CSASPGNLLNTEAFF. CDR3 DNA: TGCAGTGCTAGCCCGGGGAACCTCTTAAACACTGAAGCTTTCTTT.

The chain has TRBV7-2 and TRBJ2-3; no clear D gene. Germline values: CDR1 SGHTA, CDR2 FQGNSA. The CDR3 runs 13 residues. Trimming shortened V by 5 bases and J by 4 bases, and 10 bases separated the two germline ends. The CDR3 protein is CASSLLTADTQYF. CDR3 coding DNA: TGTGCCAGCAGCCTTTTAACAGCAGATACGCAGTATTTT.

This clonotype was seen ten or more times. The CDR3 bases are TGTGCCAGCAGCTCCGCGGGGGGCCCCCCGTCCTACAATGAGCAGTTCTTC. Translation: CASSSAGGPPSYNEQFF. J is TRBJ2-1 and V is TRBV5-4, with 8 bases lining up with TRBD2. CDR1 and CDR2 (germline): SGHNT, YYREEE (reference sequence). The J segment lost 1 base and the V segment lost 3 bases, leaving 9 bases of the junction unmatched. CDR3 length: 17 amino acids. Full variable domain (rest looked up from reference TRBV5-4 and TRBJ2-1): ETGVTQSPTHLIKTRGQQVTLRCSSQSGHNTVSWYQQALGQGPQFIFQYYREEENGRGNFPPRFSGLQFPNYSSELNVNALELDDSALYLCASSSAGGPPSYNEQFFGPGTRLTVL.

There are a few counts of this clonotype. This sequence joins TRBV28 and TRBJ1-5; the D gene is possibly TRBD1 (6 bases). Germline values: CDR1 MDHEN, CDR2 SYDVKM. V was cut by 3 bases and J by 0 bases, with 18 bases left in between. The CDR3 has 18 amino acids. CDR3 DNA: TGTGCCAGCAGTTTGAGGGAGTGGGGGCCTAATAGCAATCAGCCCCAGCATTTT. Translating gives CASSLREWGPNSNQPQHF.

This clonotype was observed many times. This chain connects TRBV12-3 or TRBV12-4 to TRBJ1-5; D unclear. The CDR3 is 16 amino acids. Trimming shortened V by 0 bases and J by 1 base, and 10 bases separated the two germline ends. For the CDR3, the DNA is TGTGCCAGCAGTTTAGCGCCCTTGGGGAGCAATCAGCCCCAGCATTTT. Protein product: CASSLAPLGSNQPQHF.

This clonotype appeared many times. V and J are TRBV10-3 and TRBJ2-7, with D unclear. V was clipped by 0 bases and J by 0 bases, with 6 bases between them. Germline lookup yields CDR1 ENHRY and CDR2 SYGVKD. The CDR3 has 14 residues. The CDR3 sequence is CAISESGTSYEQYF. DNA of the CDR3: TGTGCCATCAGTGAGTCTGGCACCTCCTACGAGCAGTACTTC.

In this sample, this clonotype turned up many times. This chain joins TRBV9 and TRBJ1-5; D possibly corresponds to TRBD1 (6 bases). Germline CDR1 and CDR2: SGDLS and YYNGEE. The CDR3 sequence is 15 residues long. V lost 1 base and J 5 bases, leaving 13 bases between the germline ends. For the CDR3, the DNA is TGTGCCAGCAGCGTAACGGGGGGCAAGGATCAGCCCCAGCATTTT. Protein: CASSVTGGKDQPQHF.

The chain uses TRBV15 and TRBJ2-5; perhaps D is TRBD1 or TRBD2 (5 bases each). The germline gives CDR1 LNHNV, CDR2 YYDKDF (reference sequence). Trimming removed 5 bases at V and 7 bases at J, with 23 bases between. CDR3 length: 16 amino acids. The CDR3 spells CATSAAPGTDSGTQYF. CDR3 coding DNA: TGTGCCACCAGCGCTGCCCCTGGGACGGATAGTGGGACCCAGTACTTC.